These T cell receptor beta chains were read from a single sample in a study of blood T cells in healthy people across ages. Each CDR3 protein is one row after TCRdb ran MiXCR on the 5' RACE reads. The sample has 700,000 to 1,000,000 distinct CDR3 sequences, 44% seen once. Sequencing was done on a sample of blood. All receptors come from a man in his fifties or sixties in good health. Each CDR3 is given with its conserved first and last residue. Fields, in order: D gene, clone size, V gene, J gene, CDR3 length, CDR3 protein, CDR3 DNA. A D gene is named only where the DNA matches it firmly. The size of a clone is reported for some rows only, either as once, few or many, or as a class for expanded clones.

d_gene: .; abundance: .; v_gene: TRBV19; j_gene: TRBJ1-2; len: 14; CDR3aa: CASTNRLVNYGYTF; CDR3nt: TGTGCCAGTACCAATCGGCTAGTTAACTATGGCTACACCTTC
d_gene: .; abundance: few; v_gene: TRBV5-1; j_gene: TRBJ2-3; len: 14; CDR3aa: CASSHGPSTDTQYF; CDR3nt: TGCGCCAGCAGCCATGGCCCTAGCACAGATACGCAGTATTTT
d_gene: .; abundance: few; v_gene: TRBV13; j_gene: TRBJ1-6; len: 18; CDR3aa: CASSLGLASSSYNSPLHF; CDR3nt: TGTGCCAGCAGCTTAGGCCTGGCCAGTAGCTCCTATAATTCACCCCTCCACTTT
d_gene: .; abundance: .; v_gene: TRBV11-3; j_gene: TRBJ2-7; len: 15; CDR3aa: CASSQSGSLGYEQYF; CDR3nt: TGTGCCAGCAGCCAATCAGGGAGTTTGGGCTACGAGCAGTACTTC
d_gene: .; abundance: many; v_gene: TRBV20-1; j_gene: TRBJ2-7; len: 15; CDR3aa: CSAAPILGYSYEQYF; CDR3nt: TGCAGTGCTGCCCCTATCTTAGGCTACTCCTACGAGCAGTACTTC
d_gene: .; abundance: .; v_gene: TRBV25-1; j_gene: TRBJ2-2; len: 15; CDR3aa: CASSDRATNTGELFF; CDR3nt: TGTGCCAGCAGTGACAGGGCTACGAACACCGGGGAGCTGTTTTTT
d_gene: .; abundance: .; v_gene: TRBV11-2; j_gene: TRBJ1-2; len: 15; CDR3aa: CAGSFHPKGYYGYTF; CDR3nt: TGTGCCGGCAGCTTCCACCCCAAGGGCTACTATGGCTACACCTTC
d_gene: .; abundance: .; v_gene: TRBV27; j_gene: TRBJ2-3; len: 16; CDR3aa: CASSLWGSVGTDTQYF; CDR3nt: TGTGCCAGCAGTTTATGGGGCTCTGTGGGAACAGATACGCAGTATTTT
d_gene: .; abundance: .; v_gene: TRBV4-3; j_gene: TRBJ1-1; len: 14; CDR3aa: CASSQAGTNTEAFF; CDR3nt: TGCGCCAGCAGCCAAGCTGGAACTAACACTGAAGCTTTCTTT
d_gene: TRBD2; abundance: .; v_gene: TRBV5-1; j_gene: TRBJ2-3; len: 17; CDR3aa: CASSLSGSGSSTDTQYF; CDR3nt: TGCGCCAGCAGCTTGTCAGGTAGCGGGTCTAGCACAGATACGCAGTATTTT
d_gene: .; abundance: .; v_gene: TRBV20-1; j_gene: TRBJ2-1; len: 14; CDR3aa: CSARTTGRAYEQFF; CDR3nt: TGCAGTGCTAGAACGACAGGCCGAGCCTACGAGCAGTTCTTC
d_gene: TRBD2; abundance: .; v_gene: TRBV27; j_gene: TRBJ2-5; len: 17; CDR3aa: CASSQRTSGGSSYGQYF; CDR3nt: TGTGCCAGCAGTCAGAGGACTAGCGGGGGGAGCTCCTACGGGCAGTACTTC
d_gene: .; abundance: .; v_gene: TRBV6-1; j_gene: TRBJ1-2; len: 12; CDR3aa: CASTLEDRKNTF; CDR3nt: TGTGCCAGCACCCTTGAGGACAGAAAAAACACCTTC
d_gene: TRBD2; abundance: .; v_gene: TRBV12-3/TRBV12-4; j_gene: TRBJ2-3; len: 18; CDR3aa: CASSLSPSGGSSTDTQYF; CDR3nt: TGTGCCAGCAGTTTATCTCCTAGCGGGGGCTCTAGCACAGATACGCAGTATTTT
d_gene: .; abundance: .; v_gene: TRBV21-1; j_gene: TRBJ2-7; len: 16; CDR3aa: CASSFRETGSAYEQYF; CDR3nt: TGTGCCAGCAGCTTCCGAGAGACAGGGTCTGCCTACGAGCAGTACTTC
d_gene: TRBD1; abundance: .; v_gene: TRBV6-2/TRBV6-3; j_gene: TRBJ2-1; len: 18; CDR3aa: CASSYWDDRDPDRNEQFF; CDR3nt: TGTGCCAGCAGTTACTGGGACGACAGGGACCCCGACCGCAATGAGCAGTTCTTC
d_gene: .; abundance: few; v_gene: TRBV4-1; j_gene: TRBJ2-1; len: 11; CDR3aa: CASSQGHEQFF; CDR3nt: TGCGCCAGCAGCCAAGGGCATGAGCAGTTCTTC
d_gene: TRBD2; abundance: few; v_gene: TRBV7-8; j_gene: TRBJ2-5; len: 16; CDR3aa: CASSSFIAGDQETQYF; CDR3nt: TGTGCCAGCAGCTCCTTCATAGCGGGGGACCAAGAGACCCAGTACTTC
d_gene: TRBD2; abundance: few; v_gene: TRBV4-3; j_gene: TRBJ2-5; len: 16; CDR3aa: CASSQVRLAGAETQYF; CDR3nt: TGCGCCAGCAGCCAAGTCCGTCTAGCGGGGGCCGAGACCCAGTACTTC
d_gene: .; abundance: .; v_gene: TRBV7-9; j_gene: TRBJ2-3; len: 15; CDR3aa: CASNKRGVNTDTQYF; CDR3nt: TGTGCCAGCAACAAGAGGGGAGTCAACACAGATACGCAGTATTTT
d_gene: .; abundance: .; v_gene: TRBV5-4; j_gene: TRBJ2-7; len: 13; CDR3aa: CASHRDSSYEQYF; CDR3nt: TGTGCCAGCCACCGGGACTCTTCCTACGAGCAGTACTTC
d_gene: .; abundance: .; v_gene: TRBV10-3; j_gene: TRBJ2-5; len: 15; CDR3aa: CAISRVGGREETQYF; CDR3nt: TGTGCCATCAGTAGAGTGGGGGGGCGCGAGGAGACCCAGTACTTC